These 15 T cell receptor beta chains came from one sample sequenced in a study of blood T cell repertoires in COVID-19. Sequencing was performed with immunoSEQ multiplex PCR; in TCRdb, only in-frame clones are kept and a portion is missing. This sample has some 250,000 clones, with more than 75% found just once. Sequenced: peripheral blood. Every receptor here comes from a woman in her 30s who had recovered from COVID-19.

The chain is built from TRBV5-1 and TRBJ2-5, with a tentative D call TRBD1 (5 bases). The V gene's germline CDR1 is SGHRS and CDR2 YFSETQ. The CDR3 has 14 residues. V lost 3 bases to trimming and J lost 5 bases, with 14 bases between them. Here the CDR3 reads CASSSQGDQETQYF. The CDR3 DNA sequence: TGCGCCAGCAGCTCCCAAGGGGATCAGGAGACCCAGTACTTC.

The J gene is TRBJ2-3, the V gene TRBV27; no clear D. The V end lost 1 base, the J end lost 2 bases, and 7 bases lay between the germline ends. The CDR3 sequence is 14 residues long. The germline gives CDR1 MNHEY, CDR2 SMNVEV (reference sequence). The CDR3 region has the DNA TGTGCCAGCAGTTTATTTCCAATCACAGATACGCAGTATTTT. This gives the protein CASSLFPITDTQYF.

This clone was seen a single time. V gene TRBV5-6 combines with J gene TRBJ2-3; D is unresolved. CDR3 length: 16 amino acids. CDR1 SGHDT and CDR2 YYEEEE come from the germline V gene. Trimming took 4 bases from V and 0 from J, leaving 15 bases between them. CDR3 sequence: CASSPRLSISTDTQYF. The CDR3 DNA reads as TGTGCCAGCAGCCCCCGACTTTCGATTAGCACAGATACGCAGTATTTT.

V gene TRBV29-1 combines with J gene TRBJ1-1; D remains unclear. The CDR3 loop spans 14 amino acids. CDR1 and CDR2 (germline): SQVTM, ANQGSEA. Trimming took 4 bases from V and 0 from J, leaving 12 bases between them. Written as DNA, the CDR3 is TGCAGCGTTGGTGTTGGGCAGATGAACACTGAAGCTTTCTTT. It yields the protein CSVGVGQMNTEAFF. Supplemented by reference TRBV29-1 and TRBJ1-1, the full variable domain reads SAVISQKPSRDICQRGTSLTIQCQVDSQVTMMFWYRQQPGQSLTLIATANQGSEATYESGFVIDKFPISRPNLTFSTLTVSNMSPEDSSIYLCSVGVGQMNTEAFFGQGTRLTVV.

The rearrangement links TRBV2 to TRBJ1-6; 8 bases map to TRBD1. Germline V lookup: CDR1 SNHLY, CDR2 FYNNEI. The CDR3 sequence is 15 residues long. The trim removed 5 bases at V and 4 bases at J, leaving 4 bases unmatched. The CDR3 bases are TGTGCCAGCAGTTCAGACAGGGGATATAATTCACCCCTCCACTTT. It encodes CASSSDRGYNSPLHF.

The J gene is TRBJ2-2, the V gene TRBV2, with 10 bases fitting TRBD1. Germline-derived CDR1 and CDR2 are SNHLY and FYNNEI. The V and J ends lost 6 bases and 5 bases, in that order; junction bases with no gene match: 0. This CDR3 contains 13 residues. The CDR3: CASRDRGTGELFF. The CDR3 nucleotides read TGTGCCAGCAGGGACAGGGGGACCGGGGAGCTGTTTTTT.

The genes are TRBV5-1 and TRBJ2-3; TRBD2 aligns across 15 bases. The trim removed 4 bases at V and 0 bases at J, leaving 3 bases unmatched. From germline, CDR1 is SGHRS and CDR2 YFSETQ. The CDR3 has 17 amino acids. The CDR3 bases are TGCGCCAGCAGCACGGGACTAGCGGGGGGTAGCACAGATACGCAGTATTTT. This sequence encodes CASSTGLAGGSTDTQYF.

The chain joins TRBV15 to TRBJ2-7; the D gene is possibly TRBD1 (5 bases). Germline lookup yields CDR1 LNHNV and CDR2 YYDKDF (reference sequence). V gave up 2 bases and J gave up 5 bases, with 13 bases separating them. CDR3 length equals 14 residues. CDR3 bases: TGTGCCACCAGCAGAACAACAGGTGTCGACGAGCAGTACTTC. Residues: CATSRTTGVDEQYF.

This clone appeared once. The CDR3 DNA reads TGCAGCGTTGGCCCGTGGGGAGGGGGAACAGATACGCAGTATTTT. This gives the protein CSVGPWGGGTDTQYF. This rearrangement joins TRBV29-1 to TRBJ2-3, with TRBD2 as a possible D gene (7 bases). CDR1 and CDR2 from the germline V gene are SQVTM and ANQGSEA. The V end lost 4 bases, the J end lost 3 bases, and 17 bases lay between the germline ends. CDR3 length: 15 residues.

The CDR3 nucleotides are TGTGCCAGCAGCCCGCTAGACAGGGGGCGTAGTTATGGCTACACCTTC. This codes for CASSPLDRGRSYGYTF. The gene calls are TRBV3-1 (or the pseudogene TRBV3-2) and TRBJ1-2; TRBD1 aligns across 10 bases. The CDR3 has 16 residues. The junction had 10 bases not matched to a gene; V was cut back by 4 bases and J by 5 bases. Germline V gives CDR1 LGHDT, CDR2 YNNKEL (reference sequence).

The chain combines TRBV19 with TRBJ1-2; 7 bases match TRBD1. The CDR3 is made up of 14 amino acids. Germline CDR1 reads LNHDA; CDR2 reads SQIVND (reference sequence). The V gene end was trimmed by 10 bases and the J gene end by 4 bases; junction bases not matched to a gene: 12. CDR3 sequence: CATLGAGGGYGYTF. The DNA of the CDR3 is TGTGCCACGTTAGGGGCAGGGGGAGGCTATGGCTACACCTTC.

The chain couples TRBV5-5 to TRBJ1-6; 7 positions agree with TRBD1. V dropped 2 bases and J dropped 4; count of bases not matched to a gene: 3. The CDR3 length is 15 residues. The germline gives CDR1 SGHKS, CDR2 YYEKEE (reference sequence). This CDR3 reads CASSFSRGYNSPLHF. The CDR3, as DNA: TGTGCCAGCAGCTTCTCCAGGGGGTATAATTCACCCCTCCACTTT.

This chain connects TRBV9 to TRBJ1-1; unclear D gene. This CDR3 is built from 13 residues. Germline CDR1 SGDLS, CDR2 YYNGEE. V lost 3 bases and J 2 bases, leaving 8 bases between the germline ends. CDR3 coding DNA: TGTGCCAGCAGCGGAACAAGAAACACTGAAGCTTTCTTT. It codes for CASSGTRNTEAFF.

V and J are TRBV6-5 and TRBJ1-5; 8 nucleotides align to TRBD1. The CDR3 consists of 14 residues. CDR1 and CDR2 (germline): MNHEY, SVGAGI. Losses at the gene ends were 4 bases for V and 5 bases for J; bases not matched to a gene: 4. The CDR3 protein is CASSSGGADQPQHF. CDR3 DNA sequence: TGTGCCAGCAGTTCAGGGGGCGCGGATCAGCCCCAGCATTTT.

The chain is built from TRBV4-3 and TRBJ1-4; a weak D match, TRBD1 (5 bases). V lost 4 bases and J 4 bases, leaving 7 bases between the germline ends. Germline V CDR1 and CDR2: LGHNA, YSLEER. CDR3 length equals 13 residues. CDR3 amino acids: CASSLGGNEKLFF. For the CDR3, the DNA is TGCGCCAGCAGCCTGGGGGGTAATGAAAAACTGTTTTTT.